This T cell receptor (beta chain) was captured in a study of early T cells in non-severe SARS-CoV-2 infection. Study in general: Unsorted whole blood bulk RNA was sequenced, with unpaired chains.

This clonotype was found a few times. Its target is unknown. The CDR3 has 14 amino acids. The V and J ends lost 4 bases and 3 bases, in that order; junction bases with no gene match: 1. Germline lookup yields CDR1 SGHAT and CDR2 FQNNGV. Researchers attached unique molecular identifiers to individual cDNA molecules. TCRdb re-analysed the 5' RACE reads in MiXCR, keeping a single row per CDR3 protein. Seen here are just under 90,000 distinct CDR3 sequences, approximately 15% observed once, and the top ten hold about 7.5%. Study-level results: Using VDJdb, the matching emphasized anti-spike CD8 responses while missing private and CD4 specificities.

Sequenced input: whole blood. The gene calls are TRBV11-2 and TRBJ2-2; 8 positions agree with TRBD1. This TCR came from an adult who was a healthcare worker with PCR-confirmed SARS-CoV-2 infection or an uninfected control (not recorded which). In DNA form, the CDR3 reads TGTGCCAGCAGCTCAGGGGGCGACACCGGGGAGCTGTTTTTT. Its protein is CASSSGGDTGELFF.